The rows below give T cell receptor beta chains drawn from one sample of a study of T-cell reconstitution after alpha-beta-depleted transplantation in children. From the PCR reads, TCRdb called clonotypes with MiXCR, one entry per CDR3 protein. Among 450,000 to 600,000 distinct CDR3 sequences, roughly 10% were seen once, and the ten largest hold roughly 2%. The material sequenced was PBMCs, taken before TCRalphabeta/CD19-depleted stem cell transplant. These receptors originate from a child aged 2 to 10 with inherited bone marrow failure, due to receive a stem cell transplant. Both conserved end residues are part of each CDR3. D genes are given only for firm matches. Some rows have no size entry. The others give once, few or many, or a class for an expanded clone.

.,TRBJ2-1,.,15,TRBV7-8,TGTGCCAGCAGCTTAGGCAGGAGCTACTACAATGAGCAGTTCTTC,CASSLGRSYYNEQFF
many,TRBJ2-5,TRBD1,17,TRBV27,TGTGCCAGCAGTTTATCGACAGGGGGGGGGCAAGGAAAGACCCAGTACTTC,CASSLSTGGGQGKTQYF
many,TRBJ1-6,TRBD1,15,TRBV6-5,TGTGCCAGCAGACCTTTGACAGGGGGGGCCTCACCCCTCCACTTT,CASRPLTGGASPLHF
many,TRBJ2-7,.,12,TRBV7-2,TGTGCCAGCAGCTCCTCCCCCTACGAGCAGTACTTC,CASSSSPYEQYF
many,TRBJ2-1,.,11,TRBV20-1,TGCAGTGCTAGCCGATACAATGAGCAGTTCTTC,CSASRYNEQFF
many,TRBJ2-7,TRBD2,14,TRBV27,TGTGCCAGCAGTCCATCCGGGACTAGCTACGAGCAGTACTTC,CASSPSGTSYEQYF
many,TRBJ2-1,.,13,TRBV12-5,TGTGCTAGTGGTGCGGACTTGAGGAATGAGCAGTTCTTC,CASGADLRNEQFF
.,TRBJ1-5,.,16,TRBV7-6,TGTGCCAGCAGCTTAGGGGTTTGGTCTAGCAATCAGCCCCAGCATTTT,CASSLGVWSSNQPQHF
many,TRBJ2-1,.,13,TRBV7-6,TGTGCCAGCAGCTTAATGACCTACAATGAGCAGTTCTTC,CASSLMTYNEQFF
.,TRBJ1-2,.,12,TRBV30,TGTGCCTGGGCGTTTTCTAACTATGGCTACACCTTC,CAWAFSNYGYTF
many,TRBJ1-1,.,13,TRBV11-2,TGTGCCAGCAGCTTAGATTGGGGCACTGAAGCTTTCTTT,CASSLDWGTEAFF
many,TRBJ2-7,TRBD1,16,TRBV29-1,TGCAGCGTTGAAGATCCTAACAGGGGGTCTGGGTACGAGCAGTACTTC,CSVEDPNRGSGYEQYF
.,TRBJ2-3,TRBD1,12,TRBV29-1,TGCAGCGTCGTTGAAGGGGGCTCGCGGCAGTATTTT,CSVVEGGSRQYF
many,TRBJ2-7,.,13,TRBV20-1,TGCAGTGCTAGAGGCCGGGGGCAGTACGAGCAGTACTTC,CSARGRGQYEQYF
many,TRBJ2-7,TRBD2,17,TRBV27,TGTGCCAGCAGTTTTTCGGTGTCTACTAGCGGGTCCTACGAGCAGTACTTC,CASSFSVSTSGSYEQYF
many,TRBJ2-2,.,11,TRBV12-3/TRBV12-4,TGTGCCAGCAGTTCGACCGGGGAGCTGTTTTTT,CASSSTGELFF
many,TRBJ2-7,TRBD2,14,TRBV20-1,TGCAGTGCTAGTCACGGGAGGGCCCCCTACGAGCAGTACTTC,CSASHGRAPYEQYF
.,TRBJ1-3,.,16,TRBV7-9,TGTGCCAGCAGCTTAGAGACCGCATACTCTGGAAACACCATATATTTT,CASSLETAYSGNTIYF
many,TRBJ1-1,.,13,TRBV15,TGTGCCACCAGCTGGACAGAGAACACTGAAGCTTTCTTT,CATSWTENTEAFF
many,TRBJ1-4,.,15,TRBV11-2,TGTGCCAGCAGCCAAGACGGGGGCCTTAATGAAAAACTGTTTTTT,CASSQDGGLNEKLFF